This entry lists 26 T cell receptor beta chains sequenced from one sample in a study of blood T cell repertoires in COVID-19. The table came from immunoSEQ multiplex PCR; TCRdb's copy has only in-frame clones and leaves some out. The repertoire has 210,000 or so clones, about four fifths of them found once; the top ten carry about 8.3%. The sequencing sample was made of peripheral blood. Source of these receptors: an elderly woman with COVID-19, enrolled during active disease.

In this sample, this clone turned up once. The CDR3: CASSRTGRGQETQYF. CDR3 DNA sequence: TGTGCCAGCAGCCGGACAGGGAGGGGACAAGAGACCCAGTACTTC. The chain links TRBV5-4 to TRBJ2-5; D possibly corresponds to TRBD1 (8 bases). Germline V gene lookup returns CDR1 SGHNT and CDR2 YYREEE (reference sequence). Trimming shortened V by 4 bases and J by 2 bases, and 15 bases separated the two germline ends. The CDR3 is 15 amino acids.

The rearrangement uses TRBV3-1 (or the pseudogene TRBV3-2) and TRBJ2-4; a possible D gene is TRBD2 (6 bases). The ends were cut back, 1 base at V and 8 bases at J, with 6 bases in the middle. From germline, CDR1 is LGHDT and CDR2 YNNKEL (reference sequence). This CDR3 has 12 amino acids. The CDR3 reads CASSQGGDIQYF. CDR3 DNA sequence: TGTGCCAGCAGCCAAGGGGGGGACATTCAGTACTTC.

The chain combines TRBV12-3 or TRBV12-4 with TRBJ2-1, with D maybe TRBD2 (6 bases). The CDR3 loop spans 13 amino acids. The ends were cut back, 3 bases at V and 13 bases at J, with 16 bases in the middle. The CDR3 DNA reads as TGTGCCAGCAGTTTGATGGAAGGGGACTCCCAGTTCTTC. Translation: CASSLMEGDSQFF.

The chain employs TRBV19 and TRBJ2-7; D may be TRBD2 (5 bases). The CDR3 runs to 12 residues. Trimming stripped 3 bases from V and 7 bases from J, with 10 bases between. Germline CDR1 LNHDA, CDR2 SQIVND (reference sequence). CDR3 sequence: CASSMRAQEQYF. The CDR3 nucleotides read TGTGCCAGTAGTATGAGGGCTCAAGAGCAGTACTTC.

This chain joins TRBV29-1 and TRBJ1-1, with a possible D match to TRBD1 (5 bases). V lost 1 base and J lost 4, with 13 bases in between. The CDR3 runs 14 residues. CDR1 is SQVTM, CDR2 ANQGSEA, per germline. The DNA of the CDR3 is TGCAGCGTTGAAGGGGGCCTACCGAGCACTGAAGCTTTCTTT. It specifies CSVEGGLPSTEAFF.

The V call is TRBV5-1, the J call TRBJ2-5; a possible D gene is TRBD2 (5 bases). Germline V gene sequence: CDR1 SGHRS, CDR2 YFSETQ. The CDR3 covers 14 residues. Trimming stripped 0 bases from V and 2 bases from J, with 8 bases between. In nucleotides, the CDR3 is TGCGCCAGCAGCTTGGCCGGGGTGCAAGAGACCCAGTACTTC. This sequence encodes CASSLAGVQETQYF.

The rearrangement links TRBV20-1 to TRBJ1-1, with a tentative D call TRBD1 (5 bases). The CDR3 length is 11 residues. The ends were cut back, 8 bases at V and 3 bases at J, with 10 bases in the middle. Germline V gene data show CDR1 as DFQATT and CDR2 as SNEGSKA (reference sequence). The CDR3 DNA sequence: TGCAGTCCCAGGGCTCACACTGAAGCTTTCTTT. It is translated as CSPRAHTEAFF.

The chain combines TRBV7-3 with TRBJ2-3; 7 bases are a match to TRBD2. This CDR3 is built from 14 residues. V was pared by 5 bases and J by 3 bases, with 5 bases of the junction left unmatched. Per germline, CDR1 SGHTA and CDR2 FQGTGA. Here the CDR3 DNA reads TGTGCCAGCAGCCCCGGACTAGAGACAGATACGCAGTATTTT. It translates to CASSPGLETDTQYF.

V gene TRBV28 combines with J gene TRBJ2-7; TRBD2 agrees at 9 bases. The ends lost 6 bases at V and 5 bases at J; junction bases unmatched: 5. Germline CDR1 MDHEN, CDR2 SYDVKM. CDR3 size: 13 residues. The CDR3 DNA sequence: TGTGCCAGCAGATTTAGCGGGAGTCACGAGCAGTACTTC. This sequence encodes CASRFSGSHEQYF. Complete variable domain (other parts from reference TRBV28 and TRBJ2-7): DVKVTQSSRYLVKRTGEKVFLECVQDMDHENMFWYRQDPGLGLRLIYFSYDVKMKEKGDIPEGYSVSREKKERFSLILESASTNQTSMYLCASRFSGSHEQYFGPGTRLTVT.

V is TRBV6-5 and J is TRBJ2-1; 8 positions match TRBD1. Trimming took 6 bases from V and 8 from J; bases not matched to a gene: 15. Germline loops: CDR1 MNHEY, CDR2 SVGAGI. This CDR3 has 16 amino acids. CDR3 residues: CASSYPGTGREYEQFF. The CDR3 DNA follows: TGTGCCAGCAGCTACCCCGGGACAGGCAGGGAGTATGAGCAGTTCTTC.

This rearrangement joins TRBV14 to TRBJ2-1, with a tentative D call TRBD2 (6 bases). Germline V gives CDR1 SGHDN, CDR2 FVKESK. CDR3 length: 13 amino acids. Trimming took 1 base from V and 8 from J, leaving 9 bases between them. Here the CDR3 DNA reads TGTGCCAGCAGCCAAGGACTAGGTGATGAGCAGTTCTTC. Its translation: CASSQGLGDEQFF.

The rearrangement uses TRBV5-1 and TRBJ2-7; D not certain. Looked up from germline, CDR1 is SGHRS and CDR2 is YFSETQ. CDR3 size: 15 residues. V lost 4 bases and J lost 2, with 16 bases in between. The CDR3 nucleotides read TGCGCCAGCAGCCTTCCTCGTGGAGCCACCTACGAGCAGTACTTC. As protein: CASSLPRGATYEQYF.

The V and J genes are TRBV2 and TRBJ2-3; D perhaps matches TRBD2 (5 bases). The germline V gene encodes CDR1 SNHLY and CDR2 FYNNEI. This CDR3 is 15 amino acids long. Trimming took off 1 base at V and 0 bases at J, with 8 bases between the two ends. The CDR3 loop reads CASSEGRSSTDTQYF. The CDR3 DNA reads TGTGCCAGCAGTGAAGGGAGGTCTAGCACAGATACGCAGTATTTT.

This clone was detected only a few times. V usage is TRBV19 and J usage is TRBJ1-1, with TRBD1 matching over 7 bases. The ends lost 4 bases at V and 1 base at J; junction bases unmatched: 3. CDR1 and CDR2 (germline): LNHDA, SQIVND (reference sequence). CDR3 length equals 14 residues. This chain's CDR3 is CASSSRQGNTEAFF. Here the CDR3 DNA reads TGTGCCAGTAGTAGTCGACAGGGGAACACTGAAGCTTTCTTT.

The J gene is TRBJ2-7, the V gene TRBV6-4; 12 positions agree with TRBD2. This CDR3 contains 20 residues. The germline gives CDR1 MRHNA, CDR2 SNTAGT. Unmatched junction bases numbered 17, after V lost 3 bases and J lost 2 bases. The CDR3, as DNA: TGTGCCAGCAGTGATGCCCCGAGACTAGCGGGAGACTTTAGGCCCTACGAGCAGTACTTC. Encoded protein: CASSDAPRLAGDFRPYEQYF.

The chain joins TRBV7-9 to TRBJ1-3; the D is unclear. Germline assignment: CDR1 SEHNR and CDR2 FQNEAQ (reference sequence). V lost 3 bases, J lost 2 bases, and 8 bases lay in between. CDR3 length: 14 residues. The CDR3, as DNA: TGTGCCAGCAGCTTCACGGGGACTGGAAACACCATATATTTT. It encodes CASSFTGTGNTIYF.

This clone was seen only once. This rearrangement joins TRBV3-1 (or the pseudogene TRBV3-2) to TRBJ2-2; D might be TRBD2 (5 bases). The CDR3 is 15 residues long. With 0 bases removed from V and 6 bases from J, the gap between germline ends came to 11 bases. Germline V CDR1 and CDR2: LGHDT, YNNKEL (reference sequence). The CDR3 sequence: CASSQDVGGSGELFF. The CDR3 bases are TGTGCCAGCAGCCAAGACGTGGGCGGGTCCGGGGAGCTGTTTTTT.

The J gene is TRBJ1-2, the V gene TRBV19; 12 bases are a match to TRBD1. Germline V gives CDR1 LNHDA, CDR2 SQIVND (reference sequence). Trimming took 6 bases from V and 7 from J; bases not matched to a gene: 12. The CDR3 is made up of 16 amino acids. CDR3 bases: TGTGCCAGTAGAGGGACAGGGGGCGAATTCGTGACTGGCTACACCTTC. Translating gives CASRGTGGEFVTGYTF. Together with reference TRBV19 and TRBJ1-2, the CDR3 gives the full variable domain: DGGITQSPKYLFRKEGQNVTLSCEQNLNHDAMYWYRQDPGQGLRLIYYSQIVNDFQKGDIAEGYSVSREKKESFPLTVTSAQKNPTAFYLCASRGTGGEFVTGYTFGSGTRLTVV.

The chain employs TRBV5-4 and TRBJ1-4, with D hard to call. Per germline, CDR1 SGHNT and CDR2 YYREEE (reference sequence). The V end lost 1 base, the J end lost 0 bases, and 7 bases lay between the germline ends. The CDR3 totals 15 residues. The CDR3 DNA reads as TGTGCCAGCAGCTTGTTTAGCGCAACTAATGAAAAACTGTTTTTT. Translation: CASSLFSATNEKLFF.

CDR3 sequence (DNA): TGTGCCAGCAGCCAAGCGTTGGGAAGTCGGGGGGCCTGGAAAGAGACCCAGTACTTC. This sequence encodes CASSQALGSRGAWKETQYF. This chain connects TRBV3-1 (or the pseudogene TRBV3-2) to TRBJ2-5, with a possible D match to TRBD2 (7 bases). This CDR3 region has 19 residues. CDR1 is LGHDT and CDR2 is YNNKEL in the germline V gene (reference sequence). Trimming removed 1 base at V and 3 bases at J, with 24 bases between.

The CDR3 bases are TGTGCCAGCAGCACAGGACAGGGGGGGAACTATGGCTACACCTTC. Protein: CASSTGQGGNYGYTF. V gene TRBV11-2 combines with J gene TRBJ1-2; 10 bases line up with TRBD1. Germline V gene lookup returns CDR1 SGHAT and CDR2 FQNNGV. V shed 5 bases and J 2 bases; nucleotides not matched to a gene: 5. The CDR3 runs 15 residues.

The rearrangement links TRBV3-1 (or the pseudogene TRBV3-2) to TRBJ1-1; 10 positions agree with TRBD1. The CDR3 spans 18 residues. Germline V lookup: CDR1 LGHDT, CDR2 YNNKEL (reference sequence). V was clipped by 1 base and J by 3 bases; unmatched bases: 11. CDR3 sequence reads: CASSQVRGTGDLYTEAFF. The CDR3 DNA is TGTGCCAGCAGCCAAGTAAGGGGGACAGGGGACTTATACACTGAAGCTTTCTTT.

This chain joins TRBV6-1 and TRBJ1-1; 7 bases are a match to TRBD1. Germline CDR1 MNHNS, CDR2 SASEGT. This CDR3 is built from 13 residues. V trimming: 3 bases; J trimming: 6 bases; junction bases outside the gene matches: 4. The CDR3 is CASSDTGDAEAFF. CDR3 nucleotides: TGTGCCAGCAGTGACACAGGGGACGCTGAAGCTTTCTTT.

The V call is TRBV7-2, the J call TRBJ2-4; TRBD1 is a possible D gene (5 bases). The CDR3 is 14 amino acids. CDR1 and CDR2 from the germline V gene are SGHTA and FQGNSA. The V and J ends lost 4 bases and 6 bases respectively, with 13 bases between them. The CDR3 reads CASSSPTEGNIQYF. The CDR3 nucleotides are TGTGCCAGCAGCTCACCGACAGAAGGAAACATTCAGTACTTC.

This clone was seen a few times. V gene TRBV11-3 combines with J gene TRBJ1-2; the match to TRBD1 covers 7 bases. Germline loops: CDR1 SGHNT, CDR2 YENEEA. Trimming took 1 base from V and 3 from J; bases not matched to a gene: 5. The length of the CDR3 is 15 residues. This chain's CDR3 is CASSLVGGADYGYTF. The CDR3 nucleotides are TGTGCCAGCAGCTTAGTAGGGGGCGCCGACTATGGCTACACCTTC.

The rearrangement links TRBV2 to TRBJ1-2, with D possibly being TRBD1 (6 bases). This CDR3 has 13 residues. CDR1 and CDR2 from the germline V gene are SNHLY and FYNNEI. Trimming cost V 3 bases and J 8 bases, with 13 bases left between them. The chain's CDR3 is CASSDDTGSGYTF. The CDR3 DNA is TGTGCCAGCAGTGATGACACAGGGAGCGGCTACACCTTC.